This T cell receptor beta chain was sequenced in a study of T cell changes during pregnancy in multiple sclerosis. Germline V lookup: CDR1 LNHDA, CDR2 SQIVND (reference sequence). Trimming cost V 5 bases and J 4 bases, with 12 bases left between them. The CDR3 has 13 amino acids. The count of this clone is one. Clones were sequenced by immunoSEQ multiplex PCR, and TCRdb holds only the in-frame ones, with some missing. The sample lists about 63,000 clones; roughly 92% were seen once. This sequence joins TRBV19 and TRBJ2-7, with D possibly matching TRBD1 (7 bases). The origin of this receptor is a female donor with multiple sclerosis, enrolled in a pregnancy study. Sequenced here: CD8+ T cells from peripheral blood mononuclear cells, sampled in the second trimester of pregnancy. CDR3 DNA: TGTGCCAGTAGTGCGGGACAGTTGTACGAGCAGTACTTC. Its translation: CASSAGQLYEQYF.